The 19 T cell receptor beta chains given below trace back to one sample, sequenced in a study of vaccination and CD4 T cells after COVID-19. The study sequenced cultured CD4+ T cell DNA using the Oncomine TCR Beta short-read assay. A single record per CDR3 protein comes from TCRdb applying MiXCR to the PCR reads. The sample yields about 11,000 distinct CDR3 sequences, around 44% seen once. Treatment in this sample: roughly nine-day PBMC culture with coronavirus spike peptide pools or control peptides (ViraFEST assay). These receptors lack a known antigen. Sequenced material: CD4+ T cells from blood, cultured in vitro. These receptors came from a human donor who had recovered from COVID-19.

V and J are TRBV10-2 and TRBJ1-5; the D gene is possibly TRBD1 (6 bases). The germline V gene has CDR1 WSHSY and CDR2 SAAADI. The length of the CDR3 is 15 residues. The V gene lost 4 bases and the J gene lost 0 bases, with 10 bases spanning the gap. In DNA form, the CDR3 reads TGCGCCAGCAGTGCAGGGGTTAATAGCAATCAGCCCCAGCATTTT. This encodes CASSAGVNSNQPQHF.

The chain employs TRBV5-1 and TRBJ2-4, with D possibly being TRBD2 (5 bases). Per germline, CDR1 SGHRS and CDR2 YFSETQ. Trimming removed 4 bases at V and 0 bases at J, with 17 bases between. The CDR3 contains 17 residues. CDR3 coding DNA: TGCGCCAGCAGCACCGCCCCCTGGGAGCTAGCCAAAAACATTCAGTACTTC. Translating it yields CASSTAPWELAKNIQYF.

The table lists this clonotype with a few counts. This chain uses TRBV6-5 with TRBJ2-5, with 9 bases lining up with TRBD2. Germline CDR1 and CDR2: MNHEY and SVGAGI. The CDR3 length is 15 residues. The ends lost 2 bases at V and 5 bases at J; junction bases unmatched: 6. CDR3 residues: CASSYGGRGTETQYF. DNA of the CDR3: TGTGCCAGCAGTTACGGCGGGAGGGGGACGGAGACCCAGTACTTC.

This clonotype was counted only a few times. The rearrangement joins TRBV11-2 to TRBJ1-1; perhaps TRBD1 as D (6 bases). The length of the CDR3 is 12 residues. The germline CDR1 and CDR2 sequences are SGHAT and FQNNGV. The V gene lost 9 bases and the J gene lost 3 bases, with 11 bases spanning the gap. CDR3 nucleotide sequence: TGTGCCAGTACAGGGACGGACACTGAAGCTTTCTTT. This gives the protein CASTGTDTEAFF.

This clonotype was seen only a few times. The V call is TRBV11-3, the J call TRBJ1-4; D ambiguous. The germline V gene has CDR1 SGHNT and CDR2 YENEEA. There are 14 residues in the CDR3. V shed 4 bases and J shed 8 bases, with 14 bases lying between them. Here the CDR3 DNA reads TGTGCCAGCAGCTCGTCTCGGGTAGGGGAAAAACTGTTTTTT. Translated: CASSSSRVGEKLFF.

The chain couples TRBV19 to TRBJ2-2; 7 positions agree with TRBD1. Germline lookup yields CDR1 LNHDA and CDR2 SQIVND (reference sequence). The CDR3 has 13 amino acids. Trimming took 5 bases from V and 8 from J; bases not matched to a gene: 5. CDR3 in DNA: TGTGCCAGTAGTGCCACAGGGGTGGGGGAGCTGTTTTTT. As protein: CASSATGVGELFF.

The chain is built from TRBV7-2 and TRBJ2-4; D is unresolved. Germline V lookup: CDR1 SGHTA, CDR2 FQGNSA. CDR3 length: 14 residues. V lost 1 base, J lost 4 bases, and 8 bases lay in between. The CDR3 loop reads CASSLGGRKNIQYF. The CDR3 DNA is TGTGCCAGCAGCTTAGGTGGCAGGAAAAACATTCAGTACTTC.

The chain has TRBV7-2 and TRBJ2-3; a weak D match, TRBD2 (6 bases). Germline CDR1 SGHTA, CDR2 FQGNSA. The CDR3 has 15 residues. Trimming cost V 1 base and J 1 base, with 9 bases left between them. This CDR3 is CASSLGGTGTDTQYF. The CDR3 coding sequence is TGTGCCAGCAGCTTAGGCGGGACTGGCACAGATACGCAGTATTTT.

This chain links TRBV11-3 with TRBJ2-2, with D tentatively TRBD2 (7 bases). There are 17 residues in the CDR3. CDR1 is SGHNT, CDR2 YENEEA, per germline. Trimming left V 6 bases short and J 2 bases short, with 19 bases between. CDR3 residues: CASSSGLRGTNTGELFF. DNA for the CDR3: TGTGCCAGCAGTTCGGGACTAAGGGGGACTAACACCGGGGAGCTGTTTTTT. Complete variable domain (other parts from reference TRBV11-3 and TRBJ2-2): EAGVVQSPRYKIIEKKQPVAFWCNPISGHNTLYWYLQNLGQGPELLIRYENEEAVDDSQLPKDRFSAERLKGVDSTLKIQPAELGDSAVYLCASSSGLRGTNTGELFFGEGSRLTVL.

V and J are TRBV6-2 or TRBV6-3 and TRBJ2-7; TRBD1 matches 10 bases. The CDR3 consists of 15 residues. The J segment lost 5 bases and the V segment lost 4 bases, leaving 8 bases of the junction unmatched. Germline CDR1 MNHEY, CDR2 SVGEGT. CDR3 sequence (DNA): TGTGCCAGCAGTTCCCGGGACAGGGGAATCCACGAGCAGTACTTC. Its translation is CASSSRDRGIHEQYF.

The chain has TRBV6-1 and TRBJ2-2; D gene uncertain. This CDR3 is built from 14 residues. The germline V and J ends were trimmed by 6 bases and 3 bases, with 11 bases remaining between them. Per the germline V gene, CDR1 is MNHNS and CDR2 is SASEGT. The CDR3 sequence: CASRQDTYTGELFF. CDR3 DNA sequence: TGTGCCAGCAGACAAGACACATACACCGGGGAGCTGTTTTTT.

This sequence joins TRBV11-2 and TRBJ2-6; 8 nucleotides match TRBD1. The CDR3 covers 17 residues. V trimming: 3 bases; J trimming: 4 bases; junction bases outside the gene matches: 8. Germline V gene data show CDR1 as SGHAT and CDR2 as FQNNGV. The CDR3 region is CASSFTQGARGANVLTF. In nucleotides, the CDR3 is TGTGCCAGCAGCTTTACCCAGGGGGCGCGCGGGGCCAACGTCCTGACTTTC.

This clonotype was observed once. The rearrangement links TRBV4-1 to TRBJ1-2, with D perhaps matching TRBD1 (5 bases). Germline V lookup: CDR1 MGHRA, CDR2 YSYEKL. The CDR3 covers 14 residues. Trimming shortened V by 1 base and J by 5 bases, and 11 bases separated the two germline ends. The CDR3 region is CASSQGDVRYGYTF. The CDR3 nucleotides read TGCGCCAGCAGCCAAGGGGACGTACGATATGGCTACACCTTC.

V and J are TRBV20-1 and TRBJ2-1; TRBD2 aligns across 7 bases. CDR1 and CDR2 (germline): DFQATT, SNEGSKA (reference sequence). The J segment lost 3 bases and the V segment lost 1 base, leaving 18 bases of the junction unmatched. The CDR3 is 19 amino acids. Here the CDR3 DNA reads TGCAGTGCTAGAGTTTTAGGCGATGTAGCGGGCATCGGCTACAATGAGCAGTTCTTC. As protein: CSARVLGDVAGIGYNEQFF.

This clonotype has only a few counts. The chain couples TRBV20-1 to TRBJ1-4; TRBD1 agrees at 7 bases. Losses at the gene ends were 1 base for V and 1 base for J; bases not matched to a gene: 6. CDR1 and CDR2 (germline): DFQATT, SNEGSKA (reference sequence). The CDR3 length is 16 residues. CDR3 in amino acids: CSARGRGPGTNEKLFF. For the CDR3, the DNA is TGCAGTGCTAGAGGAAGGGGGCCGGGAACTAATGAAAAACTGTTTTTT.

The V call is TRBV5-1, the J call TRBJ1-6, with 9 bases lining up with TRBD1. The CDR3 length is 15 residues. Trimming at V came to 4 bases and at J to 7 bases, leaving 6 bases not matched to a gene. Germline values: CDR1 SGHRS, CDR2 YFSETQ. The DNA for the CDR3 is TGCGCCAGCAGCCCCCGGGACAGGGAAAATTCACCCCTCCACTTT. Its translation: CASSPRDRENSPLHF.

This clonotype was found a few times. J is TRBJ2-7 and V is TRBV2, with 9 positions matching TRBD1. Trimming at V came to 6 bases and at J to 7 bases, leaving 4 bases not matched to a gene. Germline V gene data show CDR1 as SNHLY and CDR2 as FYNNEI. This CDR3 is built from 12 residues. Here the CDR3 DNA reads TGTGCCAGCAGGACAGGGGGATGGGAGCAGTACTTC. Translation: CASRTGGWEQYF.

This chain links TRBV27 with TRBJ2-1, with 8 bases fitting TRBD1. Trimming at V came to 3 bases and at J to 4 bases, leaving 5 bases not matched to a gene. Germline V gene data show CDR1 as MNHEY and CDR2 as SMNVEV (reference sequence). This CDR3 has 15 amino acids. The CDR3 region has the DNA TGTGCCAGCAGTTTTGGACAGGGACGATACAATGAGCAGTTCTTC. This sequence encodes CASSFGQGRYNEQFF.

In this sample, this clonotype turned up once. The chain carries TRBV5-6 and TRBJ1-1; no clear D. The CDR3 has 14 residues. The germline V gene has CDR1 SGHDT and CDR2 YYEEEE. The germline V and J ends were trimmed by 5 bases and 6 bases, with 17 bases remaining between them. CDR3 sequence: CASSREVRSSEAFF. The CDR3, as DNA: TGTGCCAGCAGTAGGGAGGTCAGAAGCTCTGAAGCTTTCTTT.